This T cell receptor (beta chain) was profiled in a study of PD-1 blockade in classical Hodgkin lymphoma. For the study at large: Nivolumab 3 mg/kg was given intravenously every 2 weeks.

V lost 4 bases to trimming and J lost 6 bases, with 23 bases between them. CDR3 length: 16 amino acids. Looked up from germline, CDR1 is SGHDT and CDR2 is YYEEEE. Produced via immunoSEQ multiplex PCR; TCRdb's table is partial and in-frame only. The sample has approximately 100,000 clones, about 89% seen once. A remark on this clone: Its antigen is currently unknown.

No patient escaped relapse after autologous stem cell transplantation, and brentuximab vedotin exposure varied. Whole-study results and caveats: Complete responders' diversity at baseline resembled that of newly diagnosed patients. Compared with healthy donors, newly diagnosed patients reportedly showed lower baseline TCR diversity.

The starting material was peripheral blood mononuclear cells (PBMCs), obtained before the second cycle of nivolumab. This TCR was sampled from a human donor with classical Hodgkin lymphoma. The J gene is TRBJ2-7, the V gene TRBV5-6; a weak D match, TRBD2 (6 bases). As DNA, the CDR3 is TGTGCCAGCAGCCCGCTGGGGGGAGACCTACCTGCCGAGCAGTACTTC. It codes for CASSPLGGDLPAEQYF.